Following are 21 T cell receptor beta chains from one sample sequenced in a study of cytomegalovirus exposure and HLA in healthy donors. It was with 60 Vbeta and 13 Jbeta primers that the PCR ran. Produced via immunoSEQ multiplex PCR; TCRdb's table is partial and in-frame only. The repertoire holds some 100,000 clones, with about 79% as singletons. Sequences were obtained from PBMCs. All receptors come from a human donor in good health.

This clone was recorded only once. The rearrangement uses TRBV11-2 and TRBJ1-1, with a possible D match to TRBD1 (5 bases). Germline V gene lookup returns CDR1 SGHAT and CDR2 FQNNGV. This CDR3 has 13 residues. Trimming removed 0 bases from V and 7 bases from J, with 9 bases in between. The CDR3 here is CASSLEGRCEAFF. CDR3 DNA sequence: TGTGCCAGCAGCTTAGAGGGGCGTTGTGAAGCTTTCTTT.

The rearrangement uses TRBV28 and TRBJ2-7, with D possibly being TRBD2 (5 bases). V was clipped by 6 bases and J by 1 base, with 16 bases between them. There are 15 residues in the CDR3. CDR1 MDHEN and CDR2 SYDVKM come from the germline V gene. CDR3 DNA sequence: TGTGCCAGCAGCCTCGAGGGTTCAGGTTCCTACGAGCAGTACTTC. Amino acid sequence: CASSLEGSGSYEQYF. Filled out from reference TRBV28 and TRBJ2-7, the complete variable domain reads DVKVTQSSRYLVKRTGEKVFLECVQDMDHENMFWYRQDPGLGLRLIYFSYDVKMKEKGDIPEGYSVSREKKERFSLILESASTNQTSMYLCASSLEGSGSYEQYFGPGTRLTVT.

This chain links TRBV25-1 with TRBJ1-6, with D uncertain. V was clipped by 6 bases and J by 10 bases, with 19 bases between them. CDR1 MGHDK and CDR2 SYGVNS come from the germline V gene. This CDR3 is built from 15 residues. CDR3 loop: CASSAYEGGISPLHF. The DNA of the CDR3 is TGTGCCAGCAGCGCATATGAGGGTGGGATCTCACCCCTCCACTTT.

The CDR3 nucleotides read TGTGCCAGCAGGTTCTCCTCTGGGGCCAACGTCCTGACTTTC. It specifies CASRFSSGANVLTF. The V and J genes are TRBV6-1 and TRBJ2-6, with unresolved D. This CDR3 comprises 14 residues. Per the germline V gene, CDR1 is MNHNS and CDR2 is SASEGT. The V end was cut by 6 bases, the J end by 0 bases, with 6 bases between.

Here the CDR3 DNA reads TGCGCCAGCAGCCTCCAGGGTAATAGCGAGACCCAGTACTTC. Its protein product is CASSLQGNSETQYF. The rearrangement links TRBV5-1 to TRBJ2-5; D possibly corresponds to TRBD1 (5 bases). The CDR3 covers 14 residues. Trimming shortened V by 4 bases and J by 5 bases, and 15 bases separated the two germline ends. CDR1 SGHRS and CDR2 YFSETQ come from the germline V gene.

The V and J genes are TRBV28 and TRBJ1-5, with D tentatively TRBD1 (6 bases). The ends were cut back, 1 base at V and 4 bases at J, with 14 bases in the middle. The CDR3 sequence is 16 residues long. Germline CDR1 MDHEN, CDR2 SYDVKM. CDR3 in DNA: TGTGCCAGCAGTTTATCAGTGGGGGCTAGTAATCAGCCCCAGCATTTT. Translating gives CASSLSVGASNQPQHF.

This chain joins TRBV5-1 and TRBJ2-1, with 8 positions matching TRBD2. Unmatched junction bases numbered 9, after V lost 4 bases and J lost 6 bases. CDR1 and CDR2 from the germline V gene are SGHRS and YFSETQ. The CDR3 runs 15 residues. The CDR3 here is CASSDGTRKANEQFF. DNA of the CDR3: TGCGCCAGCAGCGACGGGACTAGGAAGGCCAATGAGCAGTTCTTC.

The chain is built from TRBV30 and TRBJ1-4, with D hard to call. This CDR3 spans 12 amino acids. The germline V gene encodes CDR1 GTSNPN and CDR2 SVGIG (reference sequence). The V gene lost 5 bases and the J gene lost 8 bases, with 12 bases spanning the gap. The CDR3 sequence is CAWESPGEKLFF. The CDR3 nucleotides read TGTGCCTGGGAAAGTCCGGGGGAAAAACTGTTTTTT.

In this sample, this clone turned up a few times. This rearrangement joins TRBV19 to TRBJ1-3; maybe TRBD1 (5 bases). The CDR3 extends over 14 amino acids. Germline CDR1 reads LNHDA; CDR2 reads SQIVND (reference sequence). Trimming left V 6 bases short and J 3 bases short, with 12 bases between. For the CDR3, the DNA is TGTGCCAGTAGCGGGGGATACTATGGAAACACCATATATTTT. Protein sequence: CASSGGYYGNTIYF. Looking up the rest from reference TRBV19 and TRBJ1-3 gives the full variable domain: DGGITQSPKYLFRKEGQNVTLSCEQNLNHDAMYWYRQDPGQGLRLIYYSQIVNDFQKGDIAEGYSVSREKKESFPLTVTSAQKNPTAFYLCASSGGYYGNTIYFGEGSWLTVV.

The chain joins TRBV6-5 to TRBJ2-1; TRBD2 is a possible D gene (6 bases). Germline V gene lookup returns CDR1 MNHEY and CDR2 SVGAGI. The CDR3 spans 15 residues. Trimming shortened V by 2 bases and J by 0 bases, and 8 bases separated the two germline ends. CDR3 amino acids: CASSYRESSYNEQFF. The CDR3 region has the DNA TGTGCCAGCAGTTACCGGGAGAGCTCCTACAATGAGCAGTTCTTC.

This clone showed up just once. This chain connects TRBV10-3 to TRBJ2-7; weak D call: TRBD2 (5 bases). Germline V gene data show CDR1 as ENHRY and CDR2 as SYGVKD. The V gene lost 7 bases and the J gene lost 2 bases, with 12 bases spanning the gap. This CDR3 has 13 amino acids. The CDR3 sequence is CAIKPQEAYEQYF. In DNA form, the CDR3 reads TGTGCCATCAAGCCTCAGGAGGCCTACGAGCAGTACTTC.

This clone was recorded at least ten times. The chain joins TRBV5-4 to TRBJ2-7; D perhaps matches TRBD1 (7 bases). V was trimmed by 4 bases and J by 4 bases, leaving 18 bases between them. Germline V gene sequence: CDR1 SGHNT, CDR2 YYREEE (reference sequence). The CDR3 totals 15 residues. Here the CDR3 reads CASSLGGGIRYEQYF. CDR3 DNA: TGTGCCAGCAGCCTAGGGGGCGGGATTCGGTACGAGCAGTACTTC.

The sample holds a few counts of this clone. The J gene is TRBJ1-2, the V gene TRBV7-9; the D gene is possibly TRBD1 (6 bases). The CDR3 length is 16 residues. The ends were cut back, 7 bases at V and 1 base at J, with 19 bases in the middle. Germline V CDR1 and CDR2: SEHNR, FQNEAQ (reference sequence). As DNA, the CDR3 is TGTGCCAGCACCATGACCGAGACAGGAGGTAACTATGGCTACACCTTC. This translates into CASTMTETGGNYGYTF.

This chain connects TRBV5-1 to TRBJ1-2; 8 nucleotides align to TRBD1. The V gene's germline CDR1 is SGHRS and CDR2 YFSETQ. Germline trimming cut 0 bases from V and 8 bases from J; bases unmatched to any gene: 12. The CDR3 runs 16 residues. The CDR3: CASSLAAPGGAGGYTF. CDR3 coding DNA: TGCGCCAGCAGCTTGGCGGCCCCAGGGGGCGCGGGAGGCTACACCTTC.

The chain links TRBV30 to TRBJ1-5; perhaps TRBD1 as D (6 bases). V lost 4 bases and J lost 6, with 16 bases in between. The germline V gene has CDR1 GTSNPN and CDR2 SVGIG (reference sequence). The CDR3 has 14 residues. CDR3 in amino acids: CAWKLGGQGQPQHF. The CDR3, as DNA: TGTGCCTGGAAGCTAGGGGGTCAGGGTCAGCCCCAGCATTTT.

The chain couples TRBV5-1 to TRBJ2-1; 9 nucleotides agree with TRBD2. Germline V CDR1 and CDR2: SGHRS, YFSETQ. The CDR3 runs 16 residues. The trim removed 4 bases at V and 6 bases at J, leaving 11 bases unmatched. CDR3 sequence (DNA): TGCGCCAGCAGCCTCGATCCGCGGGGGGGCGGCAATGAGCAGTTCTTC. Protein: CASSLDPRGGGNEQFF.

This clone has a handful of counts. This rearrangement joins TRBV20-1 to TRBJ2-7; no reliable D call. Trimming removed 3 bases from V and 3 bases from J, with 6 bases in between. This CDR3 region has 11 residues. CDR1 is DFQATT, CDR2 SNEGSKA, per germline (reference sequence). CDR3 protein: CSASYNYEQYF. The CDR3 DNA reads TGCAGTGCTAGCTATAACTACGAGCAGTACTTC.

This sequence joins TRBV27 and TRBJ2-7; tentatively, D is TRBD1 (6 bases). The V end was cut by 9 bases, the J end by 9 bases, with 12 bases between. Germline lookup yields CDR1 MNHEY and CDR2 SMNVEV (reference sequence). This CDR3 comprises 10 residues. The CDR3 DNA sequence: TGTGCCAGGGTGGGGGCTGGGCAGTACTTC. Its translation is CARVGAGQYF.

The CDR3 reads CATFPGVPYEQYF. CDR3 bases: TGTGCCACTTTTCCAGGGGTCCCCTACGAGCAGTACTTC. This rearrangement joins TRBV28 to TRBJ2-7, with D perhaps TRBD1 (6 bases). The CDR3 runs 13 residues. Germline V gene data show CDR1 as MDHEN and CDR2 as SYDVKM. V lost 10 bases and J 2 bases, leaving 15 bases between the germline ends.

The table lists this clone with a few counts. The chain employs TRBV6-5 and TRBJ1-3; D gene ambiguous. This CDR3 region has 14 residues. V shed 5 bases and J shed 4 bases, with 12 bases lying between them. In germline, CDR1 is MNHEY, CDR2 SVGAGI. CDR3 DNA sequence: TGTGCCAGCAGTAGGGCCGAGGGAGGAAACACCATATATTTT. Translation gives CASSRAEGGNTIYF.

The sample holds a few counts of this clone. The CDR3: CASPTSGPYNEQFF. The DNA of the CDR3 is TGTGCCAGCCCAACTAGCGGACCCTACAATGAGCAGTTCTTC. The chain uses TRBV6-5 and TRBJ2-1; 8 positions agree with TRBD2. Trimming at V came to 8 bases and at J to 2 bases, leaving 5 bases not matched to a gene. Germline V CDR1 and CDR2: MNHEY, SVGAGI. The CDR3 runs to 14 residues.